The rows below give T cell receptor beta chains drawn from one sample of a study of blood T cell repertoires in COVID-19. Produced via immunoSEQ multiplex PCR; TCRdb's table is partial and in-frame only. The sample carries nearly 200,000 clones, roughly 80% recorded once. Sequenced input: peripheral blood. These receptors were taken from a human donor in a cohort sampled during active COVID-19. The CDR3 runs from the conserved cysteine through the conserved F or W. The D gene is left open where the match is weak. Some rows have no size entry. The others give once, few or many, or a class for an expanded clone.

cdr3_aa | cdr3_nt | d_call | j_call | clone_size | cdr3_length | v_call
CASSLLEGTSSYEQYF | TGTGCCAGCAGTTTACTGGAGGGAACAAGCTCCTACGAGCAGTACTTC | NA | TRBJ2-7 | NA | 16 | TRBV28
CATGNVGQGEGANVLTF | TGTGCCACTGGCAATGTTGGACAGGGGGAAGGGGCCAACGTCCTGACTTTC | TRBD1 | TRBJ2-6 | NA | 17 | TRBV15
CASSVVSGQGRVGYTF | TGTGCCAGCAGCGTAGTGAGCGGACAGGGGAGGGTGGGCTACACCTTC | TRBD1 | TRBJ1-2 | NA | 16 | TRBV9
CASSLDWTSGSSGELFF | TGTGCCAGCAGCTTAGATTGGACTAGCGGGAGTTCCGGGGAGCTGTTTTTT | TRBD2 | TRBJ2-2 | few | 17 | TRBV7-9
CASSSPDRGVGYTF | TGTGCCAGCAGCTCCCCGGACAGGGGGGTTGGCTACACCTTC | TRBD1 | TRBJ1-2 | NA | 14 | TRBV7-2
CASSILRGTEAFF | TGTGCCAGTAGTATATTAAGGGGAACTGAAGCTTTCTTT | NA | TRBJ1-1 | NA | 13 | TRBV19
CASSGGSLRADTQYF | TGTGCCAGCTCAGGGGGGAGCCTGAGGGCAGATACGCAGTATTTT | NA | TRBJ2-3 | NA | 15 | TRBV7-9
CASGRDTATQYF | TGTGCTAGTGGTCGGGACACAGCGACCCAGTACTTC | NA | TRBJ2-5 | NA | 12 | TRBV12-5
CASSLRLAGGNNEQFF | TGCGCCAGCAGCTTACGTCTAGCGGGGGGAAACAATGAGCAGTTCTTC | TRBD2 | TRBJ2-1 | NA | 16 | TRBV5-1
CAWNRESNTIYF | TGTGCCTGGAACAGGGAGTCAAACACCATATATTTT | NA | TRBJ1-3 | NA | 12 | TRBV30
CASENGGSRTDTQYF | TGTGCCAGCGAGAACGGGGGGTCAAGGACAGATACGCAGTATTTT | TRBD2 | TRBJ2-3 | NA | 15 | TRBV25-1
CASRVGVSNTEAFF | TGCGCCAGCAGGGTAGGGGTCTCGAACACTGAAGCTTTCTTT | NA | TRBJ1-1 | NA | 14 | TRBV5-1
CASFPTYSGDTEAFF | TGTGCCAGTTTCCCTACTTACTCGGGTGACACTGAAGCTTTCTTT | NA | TRBJ1-1 | NA | 15 | TRBV19
CASSPRGLTYGYTF | TGTGCCAGCAGCCCCAGGGGCTTGACCTATGGCTACACCTTC | NA | TRBJ1-2 | few | 14 | TRBV5-6
CASTLDRGRTEAFF | TGTGCCAGTACCCTGGACAGGGGGCGAACTGAAGCTTTCTTT | TRBD1 | TRBJ1-1 | NA | 14 | TRBV19
CASSQTDRAGELFF | TGCGCCAGCAGCCAGACCGACAGGGCCGGGGAGCTGTTTTTT | TRBD1 | TRBJ2-2 | NA | 14 | TRBV4-1
CASRRAPGTEETQYF | TGTGCCAGCAGGCGGGCCCCCGGGACAGAAGAGACCCAGTACTTC | TRBD1 | TRBJ2-5 | NA | 15 | TRBV7-3
CATRTTDTDTQYF | TGTGCCACACGGACGACAGACACAGATACGCAGTATTTT | NA | TRBJ2-3 | NA | 13 | TRBV2